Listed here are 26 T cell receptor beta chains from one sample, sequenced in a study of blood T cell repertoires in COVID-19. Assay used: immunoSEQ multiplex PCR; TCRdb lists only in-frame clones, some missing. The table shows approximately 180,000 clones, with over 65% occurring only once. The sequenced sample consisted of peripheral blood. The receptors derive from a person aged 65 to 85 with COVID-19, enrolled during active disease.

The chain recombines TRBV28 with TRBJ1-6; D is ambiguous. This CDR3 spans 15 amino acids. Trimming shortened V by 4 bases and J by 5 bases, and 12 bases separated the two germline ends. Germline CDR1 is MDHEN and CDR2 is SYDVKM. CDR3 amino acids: CASSSGLRDNSPLHF. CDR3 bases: TGTGCCAGCAGTTCAGGACTTCGTGATAATTCACCCCTCCACTTT. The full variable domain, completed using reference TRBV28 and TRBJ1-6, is DVKVTQSSRYLVKRTGEKVFLECVQDMDHENMFWYRQDPGLGLRLIYFSYDVKMKEKGDIPEGYSVSREKKERFSLILESASTNQTSMYLCASSSGLRDNSPLHFGNGTRLTVT.

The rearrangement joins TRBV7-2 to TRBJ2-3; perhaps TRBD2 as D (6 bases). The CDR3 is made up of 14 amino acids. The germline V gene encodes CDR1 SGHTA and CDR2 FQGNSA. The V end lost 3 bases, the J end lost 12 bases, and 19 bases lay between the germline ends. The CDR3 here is CASSFSRTPGGQYF. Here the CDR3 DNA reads TGTGCCAGCAGCTTCTCCCGGACTCCCGGGGGTCAGTATTTT.

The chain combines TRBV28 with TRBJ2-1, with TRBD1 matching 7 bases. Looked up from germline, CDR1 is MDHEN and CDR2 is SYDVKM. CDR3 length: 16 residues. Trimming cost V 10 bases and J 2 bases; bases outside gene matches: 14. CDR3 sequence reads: CAIQGWASDTYNEQFF. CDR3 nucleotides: TGTGCCATACAGGGGTGGGCTTCGGACACCTACAATGAGCAGTTCTTC. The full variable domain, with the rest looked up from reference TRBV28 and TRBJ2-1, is DVKVTQSSRYLVKRTGEKVFLECVQDMDHENMFWYRQDPGLGLRLIYFSYDVKMKEKGDIPEGYSVSREKKERFSLILESASTNQTSMYLCAIQGWASDTYNEQFFGPGTRLTVL.

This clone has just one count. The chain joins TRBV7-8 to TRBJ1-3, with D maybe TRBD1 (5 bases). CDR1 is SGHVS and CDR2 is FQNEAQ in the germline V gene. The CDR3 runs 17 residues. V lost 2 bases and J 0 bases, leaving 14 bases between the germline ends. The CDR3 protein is CASSLRAQGRSGNTIYF. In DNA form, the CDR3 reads TGTGCCAGCAGCTTAAGGGCGCAGGGCCGCTCTGGAAACACCATATATTTT.

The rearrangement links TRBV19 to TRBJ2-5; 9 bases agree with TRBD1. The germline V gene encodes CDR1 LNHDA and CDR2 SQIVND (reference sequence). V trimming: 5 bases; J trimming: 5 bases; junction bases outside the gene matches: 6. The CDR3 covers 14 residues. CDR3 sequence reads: CASSSDRGFETQYF. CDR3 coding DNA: TGTGCCAGTAGTTCGGACAGGGGCTTCGAGACCCAGTACTTC.

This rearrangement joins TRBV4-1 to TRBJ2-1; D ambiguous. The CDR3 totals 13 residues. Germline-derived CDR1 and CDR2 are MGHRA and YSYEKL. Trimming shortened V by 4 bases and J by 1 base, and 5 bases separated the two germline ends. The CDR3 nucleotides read TGCGCCAGCAGCCTCGGTTCCTACAATGAGCAGTTCTTC. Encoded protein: CASSLGSYNEQFF.

CDR3 sequence: CASSTPTSGGNTDTQYF. CDR3 nucleotides: TGTGCCAGCAGCACCCCGACTAGCGGGGGGAATACAGATACGCAGTATTTT. The chain uses TRBV7-2 and TRBJ2-3, with 13 bases fitting TRBD2. The length of the CDR3 is 17 residues. Germline V gene data show CDR1 as SGHTA and CDR2 as FQGNSA. V gave up 5 bases and J gave up 3 bases; unmatched junction bases: 8.

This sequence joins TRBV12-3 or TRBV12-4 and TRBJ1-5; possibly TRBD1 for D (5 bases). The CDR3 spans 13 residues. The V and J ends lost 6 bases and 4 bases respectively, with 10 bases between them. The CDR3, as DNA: TGTGCCAGCAGCCAGGGTCGAAATCAGCCCCAGCATTTT. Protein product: CASSQGRNQPQHF.

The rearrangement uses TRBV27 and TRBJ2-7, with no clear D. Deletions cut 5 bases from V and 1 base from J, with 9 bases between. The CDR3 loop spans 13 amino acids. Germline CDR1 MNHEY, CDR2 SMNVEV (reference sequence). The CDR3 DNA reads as TGTGCCAGCAGTCCCTTTGTTTCCTACGAGCAGTACTTC. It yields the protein CASSPFVSYEQYF.

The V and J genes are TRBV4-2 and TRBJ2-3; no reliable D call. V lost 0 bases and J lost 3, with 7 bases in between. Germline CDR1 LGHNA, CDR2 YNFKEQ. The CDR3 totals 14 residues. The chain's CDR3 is CASSQDQLTDTQYF. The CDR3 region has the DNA TGTGCCAGCAGCCAAGACCAGTTAACAGATACGCAGTATTTT.

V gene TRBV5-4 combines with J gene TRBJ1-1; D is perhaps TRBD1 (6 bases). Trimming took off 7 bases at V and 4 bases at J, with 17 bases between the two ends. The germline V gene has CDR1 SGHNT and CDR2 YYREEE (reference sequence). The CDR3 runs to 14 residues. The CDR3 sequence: CASSRAGGATEAFF. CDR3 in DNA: TGTGCCAGCTCCCGGGCGGGGGGGGCCACTGAAGCTTTCTTT. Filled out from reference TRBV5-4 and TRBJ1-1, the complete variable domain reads ETGVTQSPTHLIKTRGQQVTLRCSSQSGHNTVSWYQQALGQGPQFIFQYYREEENGRGNFPPRFSGLQFPNYSSELNVNALELDDSALYLCASSRAGGATEAFFGQGTRLTVV.

The CDR3 sequence: CASSQTGTTNTEAFF. The CDR3 DNA reads as TGTGCCAGCAGCCAAACAGGTACGACTAACACTGAAGCTTTCTTT. The V gene is TRBV6-2 or TRBV6-3, the J gene TRBJ1-1, with D possibly matching TRBD1 (5 bases). Trimming took off 6 bases at V and 2 bases at J, with 16 bases between the two ends. CDR3 length: 15 amino acids. CDR1 is MNHEY, CDR2 SVGEGT, per germline.

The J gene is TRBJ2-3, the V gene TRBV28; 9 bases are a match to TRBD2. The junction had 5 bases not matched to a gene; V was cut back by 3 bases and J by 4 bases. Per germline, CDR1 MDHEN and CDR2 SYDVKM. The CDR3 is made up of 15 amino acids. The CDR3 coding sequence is TGTGCCAGCAGTTTCGTAGCGGGAGAGGCAGATACGCAGTATTTT. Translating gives CASSFVAGEADTQYF.

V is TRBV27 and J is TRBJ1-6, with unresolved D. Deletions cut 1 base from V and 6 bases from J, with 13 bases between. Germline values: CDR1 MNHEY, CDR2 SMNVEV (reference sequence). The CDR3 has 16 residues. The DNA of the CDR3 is TGTGCCAGCAGTTTATACGGCACAGCCGTTAATTCACCCCTCCACTTT. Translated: CASSLYGTAVNSPLHF.

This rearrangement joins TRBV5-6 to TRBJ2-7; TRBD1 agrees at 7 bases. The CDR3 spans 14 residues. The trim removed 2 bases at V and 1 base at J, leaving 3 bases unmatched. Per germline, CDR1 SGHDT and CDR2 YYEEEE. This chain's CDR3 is CASSLEQGSYEQYF. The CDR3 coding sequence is TGTGCCAGCAGCTTAGAACAGGGGTCCTACGAGCAGTACTTC.

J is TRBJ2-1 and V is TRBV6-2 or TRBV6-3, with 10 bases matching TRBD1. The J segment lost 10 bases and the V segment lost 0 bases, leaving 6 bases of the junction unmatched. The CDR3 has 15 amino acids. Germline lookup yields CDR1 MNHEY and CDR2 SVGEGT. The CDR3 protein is CASSYSGQGVEEQFF. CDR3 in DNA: TGTGCCAGCAGTTACTCAGGACAGGGGGTAGAAGAGCAGTTCTTC.

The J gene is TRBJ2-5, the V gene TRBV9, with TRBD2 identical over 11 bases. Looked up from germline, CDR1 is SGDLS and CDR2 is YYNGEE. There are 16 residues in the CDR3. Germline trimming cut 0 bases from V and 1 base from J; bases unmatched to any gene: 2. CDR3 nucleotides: TGTGCCAGCAGCGTAGACGGGACTAGCGGCCAAGAGACCCAGTACTTC. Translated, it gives CASSVDGTSGQETQYF.

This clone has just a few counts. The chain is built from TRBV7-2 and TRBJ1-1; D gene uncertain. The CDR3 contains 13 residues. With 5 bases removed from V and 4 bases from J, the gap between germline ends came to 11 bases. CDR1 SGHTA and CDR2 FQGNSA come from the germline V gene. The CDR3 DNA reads TGTGCCAGCAGCATCAAACGGGGCACTGAAGCTTTCTTT. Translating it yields CASSIKRGTEAFF.

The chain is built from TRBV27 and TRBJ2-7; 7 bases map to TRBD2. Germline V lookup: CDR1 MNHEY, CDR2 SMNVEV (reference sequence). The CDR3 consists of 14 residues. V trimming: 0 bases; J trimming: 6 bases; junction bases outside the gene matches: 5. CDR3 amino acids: CASSLSGGGAEQYF. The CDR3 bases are TGTGCCAGCAGTTTATCGGGGGGAGGGGCCGAGCAGTACTTC.

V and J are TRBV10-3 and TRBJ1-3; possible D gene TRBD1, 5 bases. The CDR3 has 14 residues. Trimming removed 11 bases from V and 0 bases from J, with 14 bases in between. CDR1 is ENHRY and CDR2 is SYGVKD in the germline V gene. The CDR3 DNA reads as TGTGCCCTATCCCCGGGGGGCTCTGGAAACACCATATATTTT. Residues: CALSPGGSGNTIYF.

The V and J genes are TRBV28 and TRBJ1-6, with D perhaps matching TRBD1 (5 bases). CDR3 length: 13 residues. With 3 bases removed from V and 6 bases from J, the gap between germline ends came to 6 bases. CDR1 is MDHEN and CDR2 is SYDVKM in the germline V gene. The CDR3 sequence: CASSFQGNSPLHF. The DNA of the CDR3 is TGTGCCAGCAGTTTCCAGGGTAATTCACCCCTCCACTTT.

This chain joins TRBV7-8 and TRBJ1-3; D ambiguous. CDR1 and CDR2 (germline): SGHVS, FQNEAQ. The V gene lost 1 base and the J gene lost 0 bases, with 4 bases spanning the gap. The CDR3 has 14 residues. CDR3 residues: CASSLGGSGNTIYF. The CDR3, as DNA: TGTGCCAGCAGCTTAGGAGGCTCTGGAAACACCATATATTTT.

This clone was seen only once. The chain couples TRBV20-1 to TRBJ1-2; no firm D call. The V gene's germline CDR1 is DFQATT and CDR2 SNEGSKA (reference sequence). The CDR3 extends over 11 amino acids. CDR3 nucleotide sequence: TGCAGCGCTCTTCTCCCAAACGGTTACACCTTC. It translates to CSALLPNGYTF.

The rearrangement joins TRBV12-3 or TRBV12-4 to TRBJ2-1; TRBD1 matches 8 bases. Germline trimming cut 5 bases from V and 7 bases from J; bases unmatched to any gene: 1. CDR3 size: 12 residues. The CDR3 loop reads CASSGQGNEQFF. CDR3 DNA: TGTGCCAGCAGTGGACAGGGAAATGAGCAGTTCTTC.

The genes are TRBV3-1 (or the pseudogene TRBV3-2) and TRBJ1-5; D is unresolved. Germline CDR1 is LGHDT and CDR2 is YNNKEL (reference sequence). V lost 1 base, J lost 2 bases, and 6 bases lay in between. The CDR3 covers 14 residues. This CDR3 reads CASSQVQGNQPQHF. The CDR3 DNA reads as TGTGCCAGCAGCCAAGTCCAGGGCAATCAGCCCCAGCATTTT.

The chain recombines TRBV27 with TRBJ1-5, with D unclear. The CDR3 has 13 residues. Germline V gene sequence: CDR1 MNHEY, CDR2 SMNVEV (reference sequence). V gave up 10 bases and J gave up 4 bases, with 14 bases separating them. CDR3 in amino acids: CAKSRVSNQPQHF. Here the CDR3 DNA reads TGTGCCAAAAGCCGGGTCTCGAATCAGCCCCAGCATTTT.